The next 10 T cell receptor beta chains were all read from a single sample in a study of shared clonotypes between healthy human individuals. This table comes from immunoSEQ multiplex PCR, and its TCRdb copy is limited to in-frame clones, with some not included. Here the sample spans hundreds of thousands of clones, roughly 83% being singletons. Sequencing was carried out using PBMCs. These receptor sequences come from a woman in her thirties or forties in good health. Some clones in this sample may be carry-over from other donors' samples.

The rearrangement links TRBV19 to TRBJ2-1; tentatively, D is TRBD2 (5 bases). Germline-derived CDR1 and CDR2 are LNHDA and SQIVND (reference sequence). The CDR3 extends over 13 amino acids. Deletions cut 2 bases from V and 8 bases from J, with 10 bases between. The CDR3 nucleotides read TGTGCCAGTAGTATATCGGGGATCGATGAGCAGTTCTTC. Translation gives CASSISGIDEQFF.

The table lists this clone with a count of one. The rearrangement uses TRBV7-2 and TRBJ1-1; D is ambiguous. CDR1 and CDR2 (germline): SGHTA, FQGNSA. The CDR3 is made up of 13 amino acids. The germline V and J ends were trimmed by 3 bases and 1 base, with 6 bases remaining between them. The chain's CDR3 is CASSFFPNTEAFF. The DNA for the CDR3 is TGTGCCAGCAGCTTTTTTCCGAACACTGAAGCTTTCTTT.

The J gene is TRBJ1-1, the V gene TRBV9, with D tentatively TRBD1 (5 bases). Per the germline V gene, CDR1 is SGDLS and CDR2 is YYNGEE. CDR3 length: 15 amino acids. Trimming took off 0 bases at V and 3 bases at J, with 12 bases between the two ends. The CDR3 sequence is CASSVEAGSYTEAFF. CDR3 in DNA: TGTGCCAGCAGCGTAGAGGCAGGGTCTTACACTGAAGCTTTCTTT.

J is TRBJ2-5 and V is TRBV5-6, with D possibly being TRBD1 (6 bases). The V end was cut by 4 bases, the J end by 5 bases, with 18 bases between. The V gene's germline CDR1 is SGHDT and CDR2 YYEEEE. The CDR3 is 15 residues long. CDR3 in DNA: TGTGCCAGCAGCACCCAACAGGGTTTCGTTGAGACCCAGTACTTC. As protein: CASSTQQGFVETQYF.

The chain links TRBV27 to TRBJ1-2; D possibly corresponds to TRBD1 (5 bases). V dropped 6 bases and J dropped 4 bases, with 15 bases sitting between them. Germline CDR1 reads MNHEY; CDR2 reads SMNVEV (reference sequence). This CDR3 region has 14 residues. CDR3 region: CASRPPGRVYGYTF. CDR3 in DNA: TGTGCCAGCAGACCTCCGGGGCGCGTCTATGGCTACACCTTC.

The rearrangement uses TRBV5-1 and TRBJ2-3; 8 positions agree with TRBD2. The V gene's germline CDR1 is SGHRS and CDR2 YFSETQ. The CDR3 sequence is 16 residues long. The V gene end was trimmed by 1 base and the J gene end by 2 bases; junction bases not matched to a gene: 6. The CDR3 sequence is CASSLLGTRSTDTQYF. The CDR3 DNA reads TGCGCCAGCAGCTTGCTGGGGACTAGGTCCACAGATACGCAGTATTTT.

The chain has TRBV2 and TRBJ2-3, with a tentative D call TRBD2 (7 bases). The CDR3 contains 14 residues. Germline values: CDR1 SNHLY, CDR2 FYNNEI. V lost 6 bases and J lost 9, with 19 bases in between. The CDR3 loop is CASSLTGPGGTQYF. In nucleotides, the CDR3 is TGTGCCAGCAGCTTGACAGGCCCCGGGGGGACGCAGTATTTT.

This clone was seen only a few times. In the same sample, other DNA sequences code for this CDR3. J is TRBJ2-7 and V is TRBV19; D unresolved. This CDR3 has 12 amino acids. The V end was cut by 4 bases, the J end by 0 bases, with 4 bases between. Germline V gene lookup returns CDR1 LNHDA and CDR2 SQIVND (reference sequence). The CDR3: CASSSGSYEQYF. The CDR3 DNA follows: TGTGCCAGTAGTAGCGGCTCCTACGAGCAGTACTTC.

V and J are TRBV14 and TRBJ2-3; D gene uncertain. This CDR3 is built from 17 residues. Germline assignment: CDR1 SGHDN and CDR2 FVKESK. V was pared by 0 bases and J by 0 bases, with 13 bases between. CDR3 in amino acids: CASSQDRRAISTDTQYF. The CDR3 coding sequence is TGTGCCAGCAGCCAAGATAGGAGAGCGATTAGCACAGATACGCAGTATTTT. The full variable domain, completed using reference TRBV14 and TRBJ2-3, is EAGVTQFPSHSVIEKGQTVTLRCDPISGHDNLYWYRRVMGKEIKFLLHFVKESKQDESGMPNNRFLAERTGGTYSTLKVQPAELEDSGVYFCASSQDRRAISTDTQYFGPGTRLTVL.

The chain combines TRBV13 with TRBJ2-2; 11 bases line up with TRBD2. Germline values: CDR1 PRHDT, CDR2 FYEKMQ (reference sequence). V was pared by 6 bases and J by 5 bases, with 5 bases of the junction left unmatched. CDR3 length: 15 residues. For the CDR3, the DNA is TGTGCCAGCAGGATACTAGCGGGAGATACCGGGGAGCTGTTTTTT. It translates to CASRILAGDTGELFF. The full variable domain, in which reference TRBV13 and TRBJ2-2 provide the parts outside the CDR3, is AAGVIQSPRHLIKEKRETATLKCYPIPRHDTVYWYQQGPGQDPQFLISFYEKMQSDKGSIPDRFSAQQFSDYHSELNMSSLELGDSALYFCASRILAGDTGELFFGEGSRLTVL.